This T cell receptor beta chain was profiled in a study of T-cell reconstitution after alpha-beta-depleted transplantation in children. The study, taken as a whole, reports: After one year, T-cell counts and TCRbeta diversity mostly came from new T cells.

CDR1 LGHDT and CDR2 YNNKEL come from the germline V gene (reference sequence). CDR3 length equals 15 residues. V was clipped by 4 bases and J by 7 bases; unmatched bases: 9. For TCRbeta, the library was prepared with unique molecular identifiers. TCRdb re-derived calls from the PCR reads in MiXCR, one entry per CDR3 protein. In the table there are 750,000 to 950,000 distinct CDR3 sequences, 16% of which are singletons. This clonotype has a handful of counts. Its antigen is still unknown. The input for sequencing was PBMCs, mostly from graft donor cells, taken 360 days after TCRalphabeta/CD19-depleted stem cell transplant. The TCR sequence derives from a male patient between 5 and 17 years old who had a stem cell transplant for acute lymphoblastic leukemia, so the T cells may come from the graft donor. The rearrangement joins TRBV3-1 to TRBJ1-1, with 10 nucleotides matching TRBD1. CDR3 sequence: CASSPGQGGVFEAFF. The CDR3 nucleotides read TGTGCCAGCAGCCCTGGACAGGGGGGAGTTTTTGAAGCTTTCTTT. The variable domain in full, with the rest retrieved from reference TRBV3-1 and TRBJ1-1, is DTAVSQTPKYLVTQMGNDKSIKCEQNLGHDTMYWYKQDSKKFLKIMFSYNNKELIINETVPNRFSPKSPDKAHLNLHINSLELGDSAVYFCASSPGQGGVFEAFFGQGTRLTVV.